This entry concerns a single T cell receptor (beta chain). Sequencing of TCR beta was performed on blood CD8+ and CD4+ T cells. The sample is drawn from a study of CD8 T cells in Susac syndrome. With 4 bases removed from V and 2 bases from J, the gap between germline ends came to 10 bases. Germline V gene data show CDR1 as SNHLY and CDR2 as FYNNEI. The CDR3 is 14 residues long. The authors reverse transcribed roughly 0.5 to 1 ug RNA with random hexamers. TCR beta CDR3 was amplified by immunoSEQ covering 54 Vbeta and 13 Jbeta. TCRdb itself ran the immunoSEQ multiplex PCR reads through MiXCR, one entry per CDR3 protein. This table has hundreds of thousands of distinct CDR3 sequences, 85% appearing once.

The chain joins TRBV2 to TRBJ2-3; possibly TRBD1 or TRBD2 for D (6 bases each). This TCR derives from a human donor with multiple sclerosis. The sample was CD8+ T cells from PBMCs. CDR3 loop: CASSVGGPTDTQYF. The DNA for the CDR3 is TGTGCCAGCAGTGTAGGGGGGCCCACAGATACGCAGTATTTT.